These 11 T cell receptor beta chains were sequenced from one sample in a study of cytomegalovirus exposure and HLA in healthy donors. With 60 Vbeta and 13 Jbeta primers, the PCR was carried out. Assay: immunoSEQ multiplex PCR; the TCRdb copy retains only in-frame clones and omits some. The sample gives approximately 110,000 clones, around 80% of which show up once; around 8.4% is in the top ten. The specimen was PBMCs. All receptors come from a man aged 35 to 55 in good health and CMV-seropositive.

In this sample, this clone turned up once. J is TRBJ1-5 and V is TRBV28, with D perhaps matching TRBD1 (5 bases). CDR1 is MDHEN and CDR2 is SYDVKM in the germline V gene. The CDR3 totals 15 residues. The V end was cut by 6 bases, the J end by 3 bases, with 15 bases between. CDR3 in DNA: TGTGCCAGCAGGCAGGGCAGCTTTACCAATCAGCCCCAGCATTTT. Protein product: CASRQGSFTNQPQHF. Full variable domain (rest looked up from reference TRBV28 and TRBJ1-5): DVKVTQSSRYLVKRTGEKVFLECVQDMDHENMFWYRQDPGLGLRLIYFSYDVKMKEKGDIPEGYSVSREKKERFSLILESASTNQTSMYLCASRQGSFTNQPQHFGDGTRLSIL.

The CDR3 sequence: CASSQDPAMRYTYEQYF. In DNA, the CDR3 is TGCGCCAGCAGCCAAGATCCGGCTATGAGGTACACCTACGAGCAGTACTTC. J is TRBJ2-7 and V is TRBV4-1; D ambiguous. CDR1 is MGHRA, CDR2 YSYEKL, per germline. V was trimmed by 0 bases and J by 2 bases, leaving 17 bases between them. There are 17 residues in the CDR3.

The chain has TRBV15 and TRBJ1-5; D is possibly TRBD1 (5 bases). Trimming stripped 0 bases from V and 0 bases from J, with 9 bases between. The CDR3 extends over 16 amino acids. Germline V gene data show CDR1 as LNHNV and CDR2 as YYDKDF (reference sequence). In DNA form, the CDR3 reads TGTGCCACCAGCAGAGATTTGGGGGGTAGCAATCAGCCCCAGCATTTT. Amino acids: CATSRDLGGSNQPQHF. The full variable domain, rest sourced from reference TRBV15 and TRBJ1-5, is DAMVIQNPRYQVTQFGKPVTLSCSQTLNHNVMYWYQQKSSQAPKLLFHYYDKDFNNEADTPDNFQSRRPNTSFCFLDIRSPGLGDTAMYLCATSRDLGGSNQPQHFGDGTRLSIL.

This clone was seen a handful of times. The CDR3 loop reads CAWSRGSGYGYTF. CDR3 sequence (DNA): TGTGCCTGGAGCAGGGGGTCTGGCTATGGCTACACCTTC. This chain connects TRBV30 to TRBJ1-2; 7 nucleotides agree with TRBD1. The CDR3 covers 13 residues. The trim removed 3 bases at V and 4 bases at J, leaving 5 bases unmatched. Looked up from germline, CDR1 is GTSNPN and CDR2 is SVGIG (reference sequence).

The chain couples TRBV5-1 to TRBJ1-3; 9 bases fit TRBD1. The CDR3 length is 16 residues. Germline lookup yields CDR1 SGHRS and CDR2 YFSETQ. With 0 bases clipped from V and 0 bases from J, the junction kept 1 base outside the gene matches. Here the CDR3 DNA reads TGCGCCAGCAGCTTGGGGGACAGGGCCTCTGGAAACACCATATATTTT. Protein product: CASSLGDRASGNTIYF.

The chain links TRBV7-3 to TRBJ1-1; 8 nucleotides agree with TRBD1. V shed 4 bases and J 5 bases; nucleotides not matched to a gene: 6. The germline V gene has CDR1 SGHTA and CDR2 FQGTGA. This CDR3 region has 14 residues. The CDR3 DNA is TGTGCCAGCAGCTCCGGACAGGGAATTACTGAAGCTTTCTTT. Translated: CASSSGQGITEAFF.

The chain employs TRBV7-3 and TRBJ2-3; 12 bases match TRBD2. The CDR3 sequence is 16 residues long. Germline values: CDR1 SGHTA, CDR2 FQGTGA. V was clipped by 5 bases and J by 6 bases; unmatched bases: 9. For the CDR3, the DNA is TGTGCCAGCAGCCCTCGACTAGCGGGGGAAAGGGATACGCAGTATTTT. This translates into CASSPRLAGERDTQYF.

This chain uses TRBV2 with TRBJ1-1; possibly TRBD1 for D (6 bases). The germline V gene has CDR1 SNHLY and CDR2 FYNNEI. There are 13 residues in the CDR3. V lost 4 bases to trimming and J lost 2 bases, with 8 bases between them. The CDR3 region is CASSGGHNTEAFF. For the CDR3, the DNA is TGTGCCAGCAGTGGGGGACACAACACTGAAGCTTTCTTT.

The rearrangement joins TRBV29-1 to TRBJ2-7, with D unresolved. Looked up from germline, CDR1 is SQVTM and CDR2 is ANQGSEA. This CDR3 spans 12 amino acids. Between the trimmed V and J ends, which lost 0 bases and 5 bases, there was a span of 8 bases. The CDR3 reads CSVEDGSDEQYF. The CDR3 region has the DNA TGCAGCGTTGAAGACGGGTCCGACGAGCAGTACTTC.

The DNA of the CDR3 is TGTGCCAGCAGCCGATACAGGAATGAGCAGTTCTTC. Protein: CASSRYRNEQFF. This chain connects TRBV5-6 to TRBJ2-1; D may be TRBD1 (5 bases). The germline V gene encodes CDR1 SGHDT and CDR2 YYEEEE. Between the trimmed V and J ends, which lost 4 bases and 7 bases, there was a span of 9 bases. CDR3 length: 12 residues.

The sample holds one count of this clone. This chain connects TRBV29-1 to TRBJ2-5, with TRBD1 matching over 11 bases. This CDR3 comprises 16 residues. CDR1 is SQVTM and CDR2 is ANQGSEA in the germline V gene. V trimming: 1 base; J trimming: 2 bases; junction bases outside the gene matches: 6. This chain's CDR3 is CSVEGSWDRGQETQYF. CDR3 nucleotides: TGCAGCGTTGAAGGCAGTTGGGACAGGGGGCAAGAGACCCAGTACTTC.